This is a list of T cell receptor beta chains from one sample in a study. One entry per CDR3 protein results from TCRdb running MiXCR on the 5' RACE reads. The repertoire holds about 40,000 distinct CDR3 sequences, more than 20% seen once, with approximately 4.5% in the top ten. Sequences were obtained from Tregs sorted from a lymph node. Receptors were obtained from a female donor with breast cancer. The conserved cysteine and the conserved F or W are not part of the CDR3 here. The D gene is left open where the match is weak.

j_call | d_call | v_call | cdr3_aa
TRBJ1-2 | TRBD1 | TRBV4-1 | ASSQVQGELFGYT
TRBJ2-7 | - | TRBV7-9 | ASSFTGSSYEQY
TRBJ2-1 | - | TRBV7-8 | AGSLIRTIYNEQF
TRBJ2-7 | - | TRBV28 | ATFGSYEQY
TRBJ1-5 | TRBD1 | TRBV12-3/TRBV12-4 | ASSDPGTGTNQPQH
TRBJ2-1 | TRBD2 | TRBV7-9 | ASSSPRGGRAGSYNEQF
TRBJ2-4 | - | TRBV3-1 | AVTGRIAKNIQY
TRBJ1-1 | - | TRBV20-1 | SARWVPGARKAF
TRBJ2-5 | TRBD1 | TRBV5-1 | ASSVRDREETQY
TRBJ2-3 | - | TRBV20-1 | SVQRTDTQY
TRBJ2-5 | - | TRBV6-6 | ASSYSGASEQETQY
TRBJ2-3 | - | TRBV7-3 | ASSLNGAGAADTQY
TRBJ1-4 | - | TRBV20-1 | SARDRHKALF
TRBJ2-1 | - | TRBV4-1 | ASSPSRSGEQF
TRBJ2-2 | - | TRBV10-3 | AISDPGGNTGELF
TRBJ1-3 | - | TRBV4-2 | ASSQAGSGNTIY
TRBJ2-2 | TRBD1 | TRBV27 | ASSPGQGELF
TRBJ2-3 | - | TRBV7-9 | ASLGSTDTQY
TRBJ2-7 | - | TRBV5-6 | ASSLWSEQY
TRBJ1-2 | - | TRBV2 | ASRRAGEGYGYT
TRBJ2-3 | - | TRBV6-5 | ASSPSSRTDTQY
TRBJ1-2 | TRBD1 | TRBV6-1 | ASSLLLTGDYT
TRBJ2-1 | TRBD2 | TRBV9 | ASRAGTSGRDEQF
TRBJ2-5 | - | TRBV5-1 | ASTLLPGETQY
TRBJ2-3 | TRBD2 | TRBV28 | ASSSPGGRAMDTQY
TRBJ2-7 | - | TRBV21-1 | ASSKGDSSYEQY
TRBJ2-7 | TRBD2 | TRBV28 | ASSPGGLAGSYSYEQY
TRBJ2-3 | - | TRBV29-1 | SVEGIYTDTQY
TRBJ2-1 | - | TRBV20-1 | SASSVNLSYNEQF
TRBJ2-7 | - | TRBV7-8 | ASSSRTYDYEQY
TRBJ2-7 | TRBD1 | TRBV5-4 | ASSFRQGNYGQY
TRBJ2-5 | TRBD2 | TRBV12-3/TRBV12-4 | ASSLGREAQETQY
TRBJ2-3 | - | TRBV4-1 | ASSRMDSSTDTQY
TRBJ2-7 | TRBD2 | TRBV2 | ASSGIAGVRYEQY
TRBJ2-3 | TRBD2 | TRBV28 | ASSLFYLGDSNSGTRISTDTQY
TRBJ2-3 | TRBD2 | TRBV5-6 | ASSTGLAEWADTQY
TRBJ2-7 | - | TRBV9 | ASSVTFGASYEQY
TRBJ1-2 | - | TRBV5-1 | ASSFAGGSVYGYT
TRBJ1-3 | - | TRBV5-1 | ASSANPGSGNTIY
TRBJ1-1 | - | TRBV27 | ASSLGVLNTEAF
TRBJ2-5 | - | TRBV12-3/TRBV12-4 | ASSLGAETQY
TRBJ1-2 | - | TRBV5-1 | ASSLGQGRGYT